This is a list of T cell receptor beta chains from one sample in a study of T cell responses to AZD1222 COVID-19 vaccine. Clones were read by immunoSEQ multiplex PCR, and TCRdb kept only the in-frame ones, dropping some. The sample lists 120,000 or so clones, about 90% occurring once. The sequenced sample was peripheral blood, obtained 28 days after the second AZD1222 dose. All receptors come from an adult who received the AZD1222 COVID-19 vaccine. The CDR3 runs from the conserved cysteine through the conserved F or W. Fields, in order: CDR3 protein, J gene, V gene.

cdr3_aa: CASSYRGEVARTVESGNTIYF
j_call: TRBJ1-3
v_call: TRBV7-4

cdr3_aa: CSVESGGFGDTQYF
j_call: TRBJ2-3
v_call: TRBV29-1

cdr3_aa: CASSLGGRGYTF
j_call: TRBJ1-2
v_call: TRBV13

cdr3_aa: CASSASGGFGSNYGYTF
j_call: TRBJ1-2
v_call: TRBV11-3

cdr3_aa: CASSVAAGIYTF
j_call: TRBJ1-2
v_call: TRBV2

cdr3_aa: CASSHVTAIPEQYF
j_call: TRBJ2-7
v_call: TRBV7-9

cdr3_aa: CSVLDTLGQPQHF
j_call: TRBJ1-5
v_call: TRBV29-1

cdr3_aa: CASRGISRKAGANVLTF
j_call: TRBJ2-6
v_call: TRBV2

cdr3_aa: CASSEQGKNTEAFF
j_call: TRBJ1-1
v_call: TRBV2

cdr3_aa: CASSRKDSGRNTIYF
j_call: TRBJ1-3
v_call: TRBV5-6

cdr3_aa: CATGGRVNEKLFF
j_call: TRBJ1-4
v_call: TRBV23-1

cdr3_aa: CASTRVDTEAFF
j_call: TRBJ1-1
v_call: TRBV7-9

cdr3_aa: CASSQFTGAANYGYTF
j_call: TRBJ1-2
v_call: TRBV3-1/TRBV3-2

cdr3_aa: CASSFLGEGSGANVLTF
j_call: TRBJ2-6
v_call: TRBV7-8

cdr3_aa: CASVPGLSGANVLTF
j_call: TRBJ2-6
v_call: TRBV2

cdr3_aa: CAWAQGVRQPQHF
j_call: TRBJ1-5
v_call: TRBV30

cdr3_aa: CASSEYPDRGHGYTF
j_call: TRBJ1-2
v_call: TRBV25-1

cdr3_aa: CASSAGLAGGGKTQYF
j_call: TRBJ2-5
v_call: TRBV3-1/TRBV3-2

cdr3_aa: CASLSGRRGSYGYTF
j_call: TRBJ1-2
v_call: TRBV28

cdr3_aa: CASNRGDRDNTEAFF
j_call: TRBJ1-1
v_call: TRBV27

cdr3_aa: CASSSNRGSSYGYTF
j_call: TRBJ1-2
v_call: TRBV11-2

cdr3_aa: CASSPRDSRTDTQYF
j_call: TRBJ2-3
v_call: TRBV19

cdr3_aa: CASSPGQDYGYTF
j_call: TRBJ1-2
v_call: TRBV18

cdr3_aa: CASSQGTGQGPFNYGYTF
j_call: TRBJ1-2
v_call: TRBV4-1

cdr3_aa: CASSIGILAGEQFF
j_call: TRBJ2-1
v_call: TRBV19

cdr3_aa: CASSIRGPPSGNTIYF
j_call: TRBJ1-3
v_call: TRBV19

cdr3_aa: CAISDRDLGYTF
j_call: TRBJ1-2
v_call: TRBV10-3